This is a list of T cell receptor beta chains from one sample in a study of blood T cell repertoires in COVID-19. Data came from immunoSEQ multiplex PCR; TCRdb stores just in-frame clones and leaves some out. The data show a few hundred thousand clones, around nine tenths seen once. The material sequenced was peripheral blood. The receptors shown here come from a human donor in a cohort sampled during active COVID-19. CDR3s include the opening cysteine and the closing phenylalanine or tryptophan. Each record gives: D gene, V gene, clone size, J gene, CDR3 DNA, CDR3 protein. A D gene is named only where the DNA matches it firmly. Size is omitted from some rows. Given values are once, few, many or a class for expanded clones.

>.|TRBV20-1|once|TRBJ1-5
TGCAGTGCTAGTATCTGGGGGCCTCAGCCCCAGCATTTT
CSASIWGPQPQHF
>TRBD1|TRBV28|few|TRBJ1-1
TGTGCCAGCAGCCTAGCAGGGGGTTCGACTGAAGCTTTCTTT
CASSLAGGSTEAFF
>TRBD1|TRBV6-5|.|TRBJ2-7
TGTGCCACAGGGGACAGGATAAACGAGCAGTACTTC
CATGDRINEQYF
>TRBD1|TRBV2|.|TRBJ1-1
TGTGCCAGCAGTGAAAGGTGGGACAGCTCCAAGGAAGCTTTCTTT
CASSERWDSSKEAFF
>.|TRBV30|.|TRBJ1-5
TGTGCCTGGAGTGTTCTCGGAGATCAGCCCCAGCATTTT
CAWSVLGDQPQHF
>.|TRBV15|.|TRBJ2-5
TGTGCCACCAGCAGAGATTGGGGCAGGGAAGAGACCCAGTACTTC
CATSRDWGREETQYF
>.|TRBV10-3|once|TRBJ2-1
TGTGCCATCCGGCCGCAGGGGGGCGATGAGCAGTTCTTC
CAIRPQGGDEQFF
>.|TRBV5-1|.|TRBJ1-2
TGCGCCAGCAGCTTGGTCGGCGGTACCTATGGCTACACCTTC
CASSLVGGTYGYTF
>.|TRBV11-2|.|TRBJ1-1
TGTGCCAGCAGCTCGGTGCGGGGGTTGTCGACTGAAGCTTTCTTT
CASSSVRGLSTEAFF
>.|TRBV25-1|.|TRBJ1-2
TGTGCCAGCAGTGAGGGCCCTCTGGGAGTGGGCTACACCTTC
CASSEGPLGVGYTF
>.|TRBV4-2|.|TRBJ1-5
TGTGCCAGCAGCCAAGATGCAGGGAAAGGGAGCAATCAGCCCCAGCATTTT
CASSQDAGKGSNQPQHF
>.|TRBV7-8|once|TRBJ1-6
TGTGCCAGCAGCTTAAGGGGGTCACCCCTCCACTTT
CASSLRGSPLHF
>TRBD2|TRBV28|.|TRBJ2-5
TGTGCCAGCAGTCCCTCCCCCCCCACTAGCGGATTTCAAGAGACCCAGTACTTC
CASSPSPPTSGFQETQYF
>.|TRBV4-1|.|TRBJ1-1
TGCGCCAGCAGCCAAGAATTCGTAGGGGTCAGAGGTGAAGCTTTCTTT
CASSQEFVGVRGEAFF